The 22 T cell receptor beta chains presented below share a single source sample, sequenced in a study of response to subunit inactivated influenza vaccine. Using its own MiXCR run on the RT-PCR reads, TCRdb lists one record per CDR3 protein. This table has about 480,000 distinct CDR3 sequences, approximately 12% appearing once. The source was PBMCs from blood, collected more than 35 days after vaccination. Receptors were obtained from a man aged 50 to 59 who received an inactivated influenza vaccine.

The chain employs TRBV4-3 and TRBJ2-1, with TRBD1 matching over 7 bases. V shed 0 bases, J shed 2 bases, and the junction held 10 bases outside the gene matches. The CDR3 extends over 18 amino acids. Germline loops: CDR1 LGHNA, CDR2 YSLEER. The CDR3 DNA reads TGCGCCAGCAGCCAAGACTTTCTCCCGAGGGGGCCCTACAATGAGCAGTTCTTC. Its protein is CASSQDFLPRGPYNEQFF.

The V and J genes are TRBV20-1 and TRBJ2-1; tentatively, D is TRBD1 (5 bases). The CDR3 consists of 14 residues. CDR1 is DFQATT, CDR2 SNEGSKA, per germline (reference sequence). Between the trimmed V and J ends, which lost 5 bases and 0 bases, there was a span of 11 bases. This CDR3 is CSAARVLSYNEQFF. The CDR3, as DNA: TGCAGTGCTGCCAGGGTTCTCTCCTACAATGAGCAGTTCTTC.

This clonotype was counted at least ten times. V and J are TRBV7-7 and TRBJ2-3; D is unclear. This CDR3 comprises 16 residues. V was shortened by 5 bases and J by 0 bases, with 15 bases between the two germline ends. Germline CDR1 reads SSHAT; CDR2 reads FNYEAQ (reference sequence). CDR3: CASSPGLSSSTDTQYF. Written as DNA, the CDR3 is TGTGCCAGCAGCCCAGGTCTGAGTTCTAGCACAGATACGCAGTATTTT. The full variable domain, completed using reference TRBV7-7 and TRBJ2-3, is GAGVSQSPRYKVTKRGQDVTLRCDPISSHATLYWYQQALGQGPEFLTYFNYEAQPDKSGLPSDRFSAERPEGSISTLTIQRTEQRDSAMYRCASSPGLSSSTDTQYFGPGTRLTVL.

Many counts were recorded for this clonotype. The rearrangement joins TRBV5-6 to TRBJ2-5; weak D call: TRBD1 (5 bases). Germline CDR1 and CDR2: SGHDT and YYEEEE. V was cut by 1 base and J by 1 base, with 8 bases left in between. The CDR3 sequence is 14 residues long. In DNA, the CDR3 is TGTGCCAGCAGCTTGTTTGGGGCCCAAGAGACCCAGTACTTC. This translates into CASSLFGAQETQYF.

This chain links TRBV7-8 with TRBJ2-5; the D gene is possibly TRBD2 (6 bases). V was cut by 5 bases and J by 7 bases, with 11 bases left in between. This CDR3 has 12 amino acids. Germline V gene data show CDR1 as SGHVS and CDR2 as FQNEAQ. The CDR3 is CASSPAGGTQYF. DNA for the CDR3: TGTGCCAGCAGCCCCGCCGGGGGGACCCAGTACTTC.

The chain employs TRBV3-1 and TRBJ1-1, with 11 bases aligning to TRBD1. This CDR3 is 17 amino acids long. The germline CDR1 and CDR2 sequences are LGHDT and YNNKEL (reference sequence). The CDR3 spells CTRSSSGTGGSNTEAFF. The CDR3 region has the DNA TGTACCCGCAGTTCATCCGGGACAGGGGGATCGAACACTGAAGCTTTCTTT.

The CDR3 region has the DNA TGTGCCAGCAGAGACGCATTTTCCGGGAACAATCAGCCCCAGCATTTT. Translating gives CASRDAFSGNNQPQHF. The chain combines TRBV6-2 or TRBV6-3 with TRBJ1-5; D remains unclear. The CDR3 consists of 16 residues. CDR1 is MNHEY, CDR2 SVGEGT, per germline. V gave up 6 bases and J gave up 3 bases, with 18 bases separating them.

The genes are TRBV11-1 and TRBJ2-1; D is perhaps TRBD1 or TRBD2 (5 bases each). This CDR3 has 18 amino acids. Germline assignment: CDR1 SGHAT and CDR2 FQDESV (reference sequence). Trimming removed 0 bases from V and 7 bases from J, with 22 bases in between. The CDR3 reads CASSLASAGSLGTNEQFF. In DNA, the CDR3 is TGTGCCAGCAGCTTAGCGAGCGCGGGTTCACTTGGGACGAATGAGCAGTTCTTC.

Concerning this clonotype itself: Since a much larger clone is just one base distant, this may be a read error. The V and J genes are TRBV20-1 and TRBJ2-7; 11 bases match TRBD2. V lost 5 bases and J lost 2; bases outside the gene matches: 2. The CDR3 has 13 residues. Per the germline V gene, CDR1 is DFQATT and CDR2 is SNEGSKA (reference sequence). The DNA of the CDR3 is TGCAGTGCTTGTAGCGGGGGGGCCTACGAGCAGTACTTC. It is translated as CSACSGGAYEQYF.

This clonotype came up a few times. The gene calls are TRBV6-2 or TRBV6-3 and TRBJ2-1; 10 nucleotides match TRBD2. The CDR3 consists of 16 residues. Per the germline V gene, CDR1 is MNHEY and CDR2 is SVGEGT. The junction had 6 bases not matched to a gene; V was cut back by 7 bases and J by 0 bases. The chain's CDR3 is CASTAGLADSYNEQFF. DNA for the CDR3: TGTGCCAGCACCGCAGGACTAGCGGACTCCTACAATGAGCAGTTCTTC.

This chain joins TRBV6-1 and TRBJ2-6; D possibly matches TRBD1 or TRBD2 (6 bases each). Trimming removed 6 bases from V and 3 bases from J, with 15 bases in between. Germline values: CDR1 MNHNS, CDR2 SASEGT. The CDR3 is 16 residues long. The CDR3 spells CASSHTGTGGANVLTF. DNA for the CDR3: TGTGCCAGCAGCCACACAGGGACTGGTGGGGCCAACGTCCTGACTTTC.

This clonotype has a handful of counts. J is TRBJ1-1 and V is TRBV20-1, with D perhaps matching TRBD1 (5 bases). Per germline, CDR1 DFQATT and CDR2 SNEGSKA (reference sequence). The V end was cut by 5 bases, the J end by 11 bases, with 27 bases between. This CDR3 is built from 15 residues. For the CDR3, the DNA is TGCAGTGCTCTTGGGGGAGGGGCGCTGCCCAGAATGGCTTTCTTT. Its protein product is CSALGGGALPRMAFF.

This clonotype has a handful of counts. The rearrangement links TRBV7-2 to TRBJ2-7, with D perhaps given as TRBD1 or TRBD2 (5 bases each). Trimming removed 5 bases at V and 1 base at J, with 15 bases between. This CDR3 is 15 amino acids long. The germline CDR1 and CDR2 sequences are SGHTA and FQGNSA. The CDR3 here is CASSQGPSESYEQYF. CDR3 DNA: TGTGCCAGCAGCCAGGGACCCTCCGAGTCCTACGAGCAGTACTTC.

This clonotype was recorded a few times. The V and J genes are TRBV29-1 and TRBJ2-7; TRBD2 might be the D (5 bases). The CDR3 consists of 13 residues. The germline V gene has CDR1 SQVTM and CDR2 ANQGSEA. Trimming left V 4 bases short and J 1 base short, with 11 bases between. CDR3 DNA: TGCAGCGTTGCGGCGGGCCGATCCTACGAGCAGTACTTC. Translated, it gives CSVAAGRSYEQYF.

The chain combines TRBV3-1 with TRBJ2-2; a possible D gene is TRBD1 (5 bases). The CDR3 runs 14 residues. V was pared by 5 bases and J by 6 bases, with 13 bases between. CDR1 and CDR2 (germline): LGHDT, YNNKEL (reference sequence). The CDR3 DNA reads TGTGCCAGCAGCTCGCAGCAGGGCGCCGGGGAGCTGTTTTTT. This translates into CASSSQQGAGELFF.

This clonotype occurred many times. At one boundary the junction diverges from the germline segment, which might be a read error. The chain couples TRBV6-1 to TRBJ1-2, with D unresolved. Germline lookup yields CDR1 MNHNS and CDR2 SASEGT. This CDR3 region has 15 residues. CDR3 residues: CASSLRGNHLSLQAF. The CDR3 bases are TGTGCCAGCAGCCTCAGAGGCAACCACCTCTCGCTACAAGCCTTC.

This clonotype was counted a few times. V and J are TRBV12-3 or TRBV12-4 and TRBJ2-4; 8 bases are shared with TRBD1. After removal of 2 bases from V and 2 bases from J, the junction contained 11 bases not matched to a gene. The CDR3 covers 18 residues. The CDR3 loop is CASSLSSRGHSSKNIQYF. CDR3 DNA sequence: TGTGCCAGCAGTTTATCCTCCAGGGGGCATTCGTCCAAAAACATTCAGTACTTC.

The J gene is TRBJ1-5, the V gene TRBV5-8; D remains ambiguous. Germline CDR1 SGHTS, CDR2 YDEGEE. Trimming stripped 1 base from V and 7 bases from J, with 15 bases between. This CDR3 is 15 amino acids long. The CDR3 here is CASSLSLGRFQPQHF. The CDR3 DNA reads TGTGCCAGCAGCTTGTCCTTGGGGAGGTTCCAGCCCCAGCATTTT.

V usage is TRBV18 and J usage is TRBJ2-1; D may be TRBD1 (5 bases). Between the trimmed V and J ends, which lost 1 base and 9 bases, there was a span of 7 bases. Looked up from germline, CDR1 is KGHSH and CDR2 is LQKENI. This CDR3 spans 12 amino acids. For the CDR3, the DNA is TGTGCCAGCTCACCACGACAGATTGAGCAGTTCTTC. Translating gives CASSPRQIEQFF.

This clonotype was seen at least ten times. The chain employs TRBV10-2 and TRBJ2-1; TRBD2 aligns across 8 bases. Losses at the gene ends were 1 base for V and 3 bases for J; bases not matched to a gene: 2. The CDR3 spans 15 residues. From germline, CDR1 is WSHSY and CDR2 SAAADI. The CDR3, as DNA: TGCGCCAGCAGTGAGTTAGGGACTAGCTACAATGAGCAGTTCTTC. Its protein product is CASSELGTSYNEQFF.

This clonotype has more than one count but fewer than ten. The chain links TRBV20-1 to TRBJ2-3, with TRBD2 identical over 13 bases. The J segment lost 9 bases and the V segment lost 6 bases, leaving 9 bases of the junction unmatched. Germline CDR1 DFQATT, CDR2 SNEGSKA (reference sequence). This CDR3 is 14 amino acids long. The CDR3 bases are TGCAGTGCGCCGACTAGCGGGAGGCCCGAAACGCAGTATTTT. It is translated as CSAPTSGRPETQYF.

This clonotype was seen at least ten times. The chain combines TRBV5-8 with TRBJ2-7, with D perhaps TRBD1 (7 bases). Per germline, CDR1 SGHTS and CDR2 YDEGEE. Trimming shortened V by 0 bases and J by 3 bases, and 10 bases separated the two germline ends. The CDR3 covers 14 residues. The DNA for the CDR3 is TGTGCCAGCAGCTTGGGACAGGGACTCTACGAGCAGTACTTC. This sequence encodes CASSLGQGLYEQYF.